Sequencing of this T cell receptor (beta chain) was carried out in a study of T cell repertoires in cytomegalovirus infection. Turning to the study itself: Public TCR beta signatures marked donors with CMV infection and the matching HLA.

In germline, CDR1 is MNHEY, CDR2 SVGAGI. The CDR3 spans 15 residues. V lost 0 bases to trimming and J lost 2 bases; unmatched junction nucleotides: 4. Study results and caveats: It was HLA-C-restricted CMV-specific TCR beta clonotypes that dominated the response ex vivo. Cumulated frequencies of public TCR beta families served to identify carriers of CMV plus the relevant HLA.

On this clonotype: No antigen is known for it.

Via MiXCR, TCRdb re-called the reads, giving one row per CDR3 protein. The sample lists around 450,000 distinct CDR3 sequences, under 40% seen once, with 12% to 15% in the top ten. This rearrangement joins TRBV6-5 to TRBJ2-7; 7 bases align to TRBD1. This TCR was sampled from a human donor in good health (CMV status not recorded). Some clones in this sample may be carry-over from other donors' samples. Sequenced sample: PBMCs. Here the CDR3 reads CASSYSSTGTYEQYF. The CDR3, as DNA: TGTGCCAGCAGTTACTCGTCGACAGGGACCTACGAGCAGTACTTC.